The present T cell receptor (beta chain) was sequenced within a study of blood T cell repertoires in COVID-19. Background on the study: Material from acute and convalescent COVID-19 was sourced from the United States, Italy and Spain. The cDNA or gDNA used as material had been derived from T cells, B-cell-depleted T cells, or PBMCs.

In the study's own analysis: Reference gene primers were amplified, and this amplification served to estimate nucleated cell counts. The table came from immunoSEQ multiplex PCR; TCRdb's copy has only in-frame clones and leaves some out. That table gives V, J and clone size, and the DNA gave D and trimming. The data hold about 150,000 clones, with about four fifths observed a single time. The germline V and J ends were trimmed by 1 base and 2 bases, with 25 bases remaining between them. CDR1 and CDR2 (germline): MNHEY, SMNVEV (reference sequence). The CDR3 consists of 20 residues. The specimen sequenced was peripheral blood. This chain uses TRBV27 with TRBJ2-3; D unresolved. The TCR originated in a man between 65 and 85 years old who had recovered from COVID-19. The CDR3 is CASSLYSRQEILTSTDTQYF. The DNA for the CDR3 is TGTGCCAGCAGTTTATATTCCCGACAAGAAATTTTAACATCCACAGATACGCAGTATTTT.